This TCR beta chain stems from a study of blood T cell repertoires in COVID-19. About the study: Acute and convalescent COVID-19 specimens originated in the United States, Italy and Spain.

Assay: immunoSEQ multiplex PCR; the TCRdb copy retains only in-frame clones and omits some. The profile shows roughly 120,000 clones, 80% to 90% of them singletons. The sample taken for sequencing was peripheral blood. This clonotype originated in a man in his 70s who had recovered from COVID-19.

This CDR3 is CASSSPGTSGGAWEQFF. DNA of the CDR3: TGTGCCAGCAGCTCCCCCGGGACTAGCGGGGGGGCCTGGGAGCAGTTCTTC. The chain has TRBV13 and TRBJ2-1; 16 bases fit TRBD2. In germline, CDR1 is PRHDT, CDR2 FYEKMQ (reference sequence). Losses at the gene ends were 4 bases for V and 10 bases for J; bases not matched to a gene: 10. The CDR3 is 17 amino acids.